These 10 T cell receptor beta chains originate from one sample sequenced in a study of high-grade serous ovarian cancer treatment subgroups. Tumor tissue was taken before any definitive surgery or chemotherapy was given. Produced via immunoSEQ multiplex PCR; TCRdb's table is partial and in-frame only. The top ten hold less than 15% of the sample, which has more than 5,500 clones, about three fifths seen once. The sequenced sample consisted of tumor tissue. The receptors come from a human donor with high-grade serous ovarian cancer.

The chain links TRBV5-1 to TRBJ2-3; the D is unclear. CDR1 and CDR2 (germline): SGHRS, YFSETQ. The CDR3 has 15 amino acids. Trimming shortened V by 2 bases and J by 0 bases, and 10 bases separated the two germline ends. The CDR3 nucleotides are TGCGCCAGCAGCTTTCAATCCCAGAGCACAGATACGCAGTATTTT. Translation gives CASSFQSQSTDTQYF.

The V and J genes are TRBV2 and TRBJ1-5; D not resolved. Per the germline V gene, CDR1 is SNHLY and CDR2 is FYNNEI. V was trimmed by 4 bases and J by 4 bases, leaving 11 bases between them. The CDR3 covers 14 residues. DNA of the CDR3: TGTGCCAGCAGTGGCGTCCTTTCTAATCAGCCCCAGCATTTT. This codes for CASSGVLSNQPQHF.

This clone was counted a few times. The rearrangement links TRBV27 to TRBJ1-5, with D unclear. Trimming shortened V by 3 bases and J by 3 bases, and 6 bases separated the two germline ends. The CDR3 is made up of 13 amino acids. The germline CDR1 and CDR2 sequences are MNHEY and SMNVEV (reference sequence). In DNA form, the CDR3 reads TGTGCCAGCAGTTTGGTTATCAATCAGCCCCAGCATTTT. It specifies CASSLVINQPQHF.

The chain couples TRBV6-6 to TRBJ2-1; the D gene is possibly TRBD2 (5 bases). The CDR3 loop spans 13 amino acids. The germline V gene encodes CDR1 MNHNY and CDR2 SVGAGI (reference sequence). V was cut by 6 bases and J by 7 bases, with 13 bases left in between. The CDR3 DNA reads as TGTGCCAGCAGATTTAACCCGGGGAATGAGCAGTTCTTC. Translated, it gives CASRFNPGNEQFF.

As concerns this clone: A read error may account for a junction end that differs from germline. The same CDR3 also results from other DNA sequences found in this sample. The chain links TRBV2 to TRBJ1-4; 8 nucleotides match TRBD1. This CDR3 contains 15 residues. Germline V lookup: CDR1 SNHLY, CDR2 FYNNEI. The CDR3 loop reads CASSEGRGRDEKLFF. The CDR3 nucleotides are TGTGCCAGCAGTGAAGGCAGGGGGCGAGATGAAAAACTATTTTTT.

The V call is TRBV5-3, the J call TRBJ1-5; D call uncertain. TRBV5-3 is assigned to the ORF class and has an uncertain function. CDR3 length: 11 residues. With 8 bases removed from V and 5 bases from J, the gap between germline ends came to 8 bases. This CDR3 reads CARGTHQPQHF. Written as DNA, the CDR3 is TGTGCCAGGGGAACCCATCAGCCCCAGCATTTT.

This clone came up a few times. V usage is TRBV7-3 and J usage is TRBJ2-1; 16 bases align to TRBD2. Looked up from germline, CDR1 is SGHTA and CDR2 is FQGTGA. The CDR3 is 19 amino acids. After removal of 0 bases from V and 4 bases from J, the junction contained 6 bases not matched to a gene. For the CDR3, the DNA is TGTGCCAGCAGCTTAACCTCGGGACTAGCGGGGGGGCTTTACAATGAGCAGTTCTTC. Translation gives CASSLTSGLAGGLYNEQFF.

This clone was found a few times. The chain uses TRBV6-5 and TRBJ1-2; D is unclear. Germline V lookup: CDR1 MNHEY, CDR2 SVGAGI. The CDR3 loop spans 13 amino acids. V lost 2 bases to trimming and J lost 4 bases, with 8 bases between them. This chain's CDR3 is CASSYTAGYGYTF. CDR3 coding DNA: TGTGCCAGCAGTTACACAGCTGGCTATGGCTACACCTTC.

CDR3 residues: CASSERGSPATGELFF. For the CDR3, the DNA is TGTGCCAGCAGCGAGAGGGGATCCCCTGCCACCGGGGAGCTGTTTTTT. The chain carries TRBV9 and TRBJ2-2; the D gene could be TRBD1 or TRBD2 (5 bases each). Germline assignment: CDR1 SGDLS and CDR2 YYNGEE. V dropped 3 bases and J dropped 4 bases, with 16 bases sitting between them. The CDR3 runs 16 residues.

With respect to this clone: The CDR3 end shows no conserved phenylalanine or tryptophan, and so a read error is likely. The chain recombines TRBV18 with TRBJ1-1; D is perhaps TRBD1 (6 bases). Between the trimmed V and J ends, which lost 6 bases and 6 bases, there was a span of 20 bases. The V gene's germline CDR1 is KGHSH and CDR2 LQKENI. This CDR3 region has 15 residues. CDR3 bases: TGTGCCAGCTCTCCCCTCCAAGTCAGGGGTGCTGAAGCTTTCCTT. It translates to CASSPLQVRGAEAFL.